Listed below are T cell receptor beta chains from one sample, sequenced in a study of control samples from healthy donors and cancer patients. Generated by immunoSEQ multiplex PCR, the TCRdb table keeps only in-frame clones and is missing some. The repertoire holds around 130,000 clones, with roughly 90% as singletons. The sample comprised blood. Every receptor here comes from a man aged 45-65 years in good health. CDR3s include the opening cysteine and the closing phenylalanine or tryptophan. A D gene is named only where the DNA matches it firmly. Only some rows state a clone size, as once, few, many or a class for expanded clones.

>NA|11|TRBJ2-1|NA|TRBV4-1
TGCGCCAGCAGCCAAGAAAGTGAGCAGTTCTTC
CASSQESEQFF
>TRBD1|17|TRBJ2-3|NA|TRBV2
TGTGCCAGCAGTGTTACAGGGGACGTGACTAGCACAGATACGCAGTATTTT
CASSVTGDVTSTDTQYF
>TRBD2|17|TRBJ2-3|NA|TRBV7-6
TGTGCCAGCAGCTTAGCTGGATCGCGGGGGGCCATAGATACGCAGTATTTT
CASSLAGSRGAIDTQYF
>NA|13|TRBJ1-5|NA|TRBV2
TGTGCCAGCAAACGCGAGAGCAATCAGCCCCAGCATTTT
CASKRESNQPQHF
>NA|16|TRBJ1-1|once|TRBV15
TGTGCCACCAGCAGAGGCTTGGGGGGGCCAGGCACTGAAGCTTTCTTT
CATSRGLGGPGTEAFF
>NA|14|TRBJ2-1|NA|TRBV5-1
TGCGCCAGCAGCTTGGCTCGACAGAGGAATGAGCAGTTCTTC
CASSLARQRNEQFF
>NA|14|TRBJ1-1|NA|TRBV30
TGTGCCTGGAAAGTTTGGGGCGGAAACACTGAAGCTTTCTTT
CAWKVWGGNTEAFF
>NA|15|TRBJ2-1|NA|TRBV18
TGTGCCAGCTCACCTAGGGGCGGGGTGGACAATGAGCAGTTCTTC
CASSPRGGVDNEQFF
>NA|13|TRBJ1-1|NA|TRBV12-3/TRBV12-4
TGTGCCAGCAGTTTACAGGAGAACACTGAAGCTTTCTTT
CASSLQENTEAFF
>NA|13|TRBJ1-5|NA|TRBV6-5
TGTGCCAGCAAACTGGATAGCAATCAGCCCCAGCATTTT
CASKLDSNQPQHF
>TRBD2|14|TRBJ2-1|few|TRBV28
TGTGCCAGCCGAAGCGGGGCCTCCTACAATGAGCAGTTCTTC
CASRSGASYNEQFF
>TRBD2|15|TRBJ2-5|NA|TRBV7-7
TGTGCCAGCAGCTTAGGGCGGGGGGCCCAAGAGACCCAGTACTTC
CASSLGRGAQETQYF
>NA|14|TRBJ2-5|NA|TRBV7-7
TGTGCCAGCAGCCCCCAGGGAGGAGAAGAGACCCAGTACTTC
CASSPQGGEETQYF
>TRBD1|15|TRBJ1-2|NA|TRBV7-8
TGTGCCAGCAGCCCCGGACAGGGAGGTGGCTATGGCTACACCTTC
CASSPGQGGGYGYTF
>NA|14|TRBJ2-1|NA|TRBV2
TGTGCCAGCAGTGAACTATTGAGTAGTCCTGAGCAGTTCTTC
CASSELLSSPEQFF
>NA|11|TRBJ2-1|NA|TRBV20-1
TGCAGTGCTAGCTCCTACAATGAGCAGTTCTTC
CSASSYNEQFF
>NA|13|TRBJ2-1|NA|TRBV7-8
TGTGCCAGCAGCCCCGGGACGTACAATGAGCAGTTCTTC
CASSPGTYNEQFF
>TRBD1|14|TRBJ1-3|NA|TRBV5-1
TGCGCCAGCAGCGCGGGACAGCAGGGAAACACCATATATTTT
CASSAGQQGNTIYF
>TRBD1|14|TRBJ1-1|NA|TRBV30
TGTGCCTGGAGTGTACGAGGACAGGCTGCTGAAGCTTTCTTT
CAWSVRGQAAEAFF
>NA|17|TRBJ2-1|NA|TRBV11-3
TGTGCCAGCAGCCACCAGGCGGGACCCCACTCCTACAATGAGCAGTTCTTC
CASSHQAGPHSYNEQFF
>NA|13|TRBJ2-5|few|TRBV7-2
TGTGCCAGCAGTCGCCGAACCCAAGAGACCCAGTACTTC
CASSRRTQETQYF
>TRBD2|15|TRBJ2-7|NA|TRBV5-1
TGCGCCAGCAGCTTGGTACTAGCGGAAAACTACGAGCAGTACTTC
CASSLVLAENYEQYF
>NA|11|TRBJ1-4|NA|TRBV30
TGTGCCTGGAGTGTCCGGGAAAAACTGTTTTTT
CAWSVREKLFF
>NA|11|TRBJ2-1|NA|TRBV20-1
TGCAGTGCTACCGACAGCAATGAGCAGTTCTTC
CSATDSNEQFF
>TRBD1|15|TRBJ1-6|NA|TRBV28
TGTGCCAGCATCGAACAGGGGAGGATCGGGTCACCCCTCCACTTT
CASIEQGRIGSPLHF
>NA|12|TRBJ2-7|NA|TRBV12-3/TRBV12-4
TGTGCCAGCAGTCGAATGGGCGGTGAGCAGTACTTC
CASSRMGGEQYF
>NA|13|TRBJ1-1|NA|TRBV7-6
TGTGCCAGCTCGGCCAGGTCCCTTGCTGAAGCTTTCTTT
CASSARSLAEAFF
>NA|12|TRBJ2-2|few|TRBV6-6
TGTGCCAGCAGCGGGGACACCGGGGAGCTGTTTTTT
CASSGDTGELFF
>NA|17|TRBJ2-5|NA|TRBV18
TGTGCCAGCTCACCACCATCCGGCGGGCCCTTCAAGTCGGTCCAGTACTTC
CASSPPSGGPFKSVQYF
>TRBD1|14|TRBJ1-2|NA|TRBV29-1
TGCAGCGTTTCACCAGGGGGTGGGGACTATGGCTACACCTTC
CSVSPGGGDYGYTF
>NA|16|TRBJ2-1|NA|TRBV11-3
TGTGCCAGCAGCTTAGATTCGGGACTCGTAAACAATGAGCAGTTCTTC
CASSLDSGLVNNEQFF
>TRBD1|13|TRBJ1-2|NA|TRBV19
TGTGCCAGTAGTCCCGGGACAGATCGGGGCTACACCTTC
CASSPGTDRGYTF
>NA|11|TRBJ2-7|NA|TRBV12-3/TRBV12-4
TGTGCCAGCAGTAAGGGACCTAAGCAGTACTTC
CASSKGPKQYF
>NA|16|TRBJ2-1|NA|TRBV7-9
TGTGCCAGCAGCCCTATGACCACCAGCTCCTACAATGAGCAGTTCTTC
CASSPMTTSSYNEQFF
>TRBD2|13|TRBJ2-7|NA|TRBV10-3
TGTGCCACTGGACTAGCGGGGGGCTACGAGCAGTACTTC
CATGLAGGYEQYF
>TRBD1|15|TRBJ2-7|once|TRBV11-2
TGTGCCAGCAGCTCGAGGGACAGGGGGATAAAAGAGCAGTACTTC
CASSSRDRGIKEQYF
>NA|17|TRBJ2-1|NA|TRBV5-4
TGTGCCAGCAGCTTGGGCCCAGCGGGCCTCTCCTACAATGAGCAGTTCTTC
CASSLGPAGLSYNEQFF
>TRBD2|14|TRBJ2-1|NA|TRBV24-1
TGTGCCACCAGAGACGGGGGGGCCTCAGATGAGCAGTTCTTC
CATRDGGASDEQFF